This T cell receptor beta chain comes out of a study of OX40 agonist ivuxolimab in advanced cancers. On the study more broadly: Treatment of patients was with ivuxolimab, an agonistic anti-OX40 (CD134) antibody. People in dose escalation had one of these cancers: hepatocellular carcinoma, melanoma, renal cell or head and neck cancer. The study's findings and limits: Some patients without response likewise showed low normalized clonal expansion.

Notes on this clone: Antigen specificity is unknown.

With autoimmune disease history or systemic immunosuppression, patients were excluded. Deletions cut 5 bases from V and 0 bases from J, with 8 bases between. Germline lookup yields CDR1 SGHRS and CDR2 YFSETQ. The CDR3 is made up of 13 amino acids. TCRdb keeps only in-frame clones here, not all; method: immunoSEQ multiplex PCR. The table records about 79,000 clones, approximately 88% of them present only once. J is TRBJ2-5 and V is TRBV5-1; D uncertain. The specimen was CD4+ or CD8+ T cells sorted from blood, collected in a trial of the OX40 agonist ivuxolimab. The sequence came from an adult with an advanced solid tumor such as melanoma, head and neck, liver or kidney cancer. The CDR3 DNA sequence: TGCGCCAGCAGAAGGCTTGACCAAGAGACCCAGTACTTC. This gives the protein CASRRLDQETQYF.